The 11 T cell receptor beta chains below all came from one sample that was sequenced in a study of T-cell memory formation after mild COVID-19. TCRdb ran MiXCR on the 5' RACE reads and lists one entry per CDR3 protein. The sample consists of about 350,000 distinct CDR3 sequences, about an eighth of them appearing once. The material sequenced was PBMCs or a T cell subset sorted from them (not recorded which). The receptor source for this set is a man younger than 30 who had mild COVID-19 (a few samples of this study predate the infection). Cell type and time point are not known.

The sample holds many counts of this clonotype. The CDR3 protein is CASSFSGADQPQHF. The CDR3, as DNA: TGCGCCAGCAGCTTCAGTGGGGCAGATCAGCCCCAGCATTTT. The genes are TRBV5-1 and TRBJ1-5; D might be TRBD1 (5 bases). The V gene's germline CDR1 is SGHRS and CDR2 YFSETQ. Trimming cost V 2 bases and J 5 bases, with 11 bases left between them. This CDR3 has 14 residues. Full variable domain (remainder filled in from reference TRBV5-1 and TRBJ1-5): KAGVTQTPRYLIKTRGQQVTLSCSPISGHRSVSWYQQTPGQGLQFLFEYFSETQRNKGNFPGRFSGRQFSNSRSEMNVSTLELGDSALYLCASSFSGADQPQHFGDGTRLSIL.

This clonotype was seen repeatedly, ten times or more. This chain links TRBV4-3 with TRBJ2-7, with 7 bases lining up with TRBD1. CDR3 length equals 17 residues. Germline V gene data show CDR1 as LGHNA and CDR2 as YSLEER. V shed 1 base, J shed 5 bases, and the junction held 14 bases outside the gene matches. DNA for the CDR3: TGCGCCAGCAGCCAAGGCCTGGGGGTGACAGGGAGAAACGAGCAGTACTTC. It yields the protein CASSQGLGVTGRNEQYF.

This clonotype was detected a few times. The chain is built from TRBV7-9 and TRBJ2-5, with D perhaps matching TRBD1 (6 bases). CDR3 length equals 15 residues. Germline values: CDR1 SEHNR, CDR2 FQNEAQ (reference sequence). V was clipped by 4 bases and J by 5 bases, with 17 bases between them. The CDR3 coding sequence is TGTGCCAGCAGCTCGCCACAGGGAATCGGGGAGACCCAGTACTTC. It codes for CASSSPQGIGETQYF.

This clonotype was detected a few times. The chain uses TRBV4-3 and TRBJ2-1; D ambiguous. Germline V gene sequence: CDR1 LGHNA, CDR2 YSLEER. V was clipped by 2 bases and J by 0 bases, with 14 bases between them. The CDR3 has 17 amino acids. CDR3 sequence (DNA): TGCGCCAGCAGCCAATCTGAAACCGGTAGCTCCTACAATGAGCAGTTCTTC. Amino acid sequence: CASSQSETGSSYNEQFF.

This clonotype has only a few counts. This sequence joins TRBV11-2 and TRBJ2-1, with 14 bases identical to TRBD2. The length of the CDR3 is 16 residues. CDR1 is SGHAT, CDR2 FQNNGV, per germline. Trimming cost V 5 bases and J 9 bases; bases outside gene matches: 9. The CDR3 DNA reads TGTGCCAGCAGCCCTCGACTAGCGGGGGGGCATAGTGAGCAGTTCTTC. Translating gives CASSPRLAGGHSEQFF.

This clonotype was counted a few times. V usage is TRBV7-9 and J usage is TRBJ2-7; 10 bases match TRBD2. The germline V gene encodes CDR1 SEHNR and CDR2 FQNEAQ (reference sequence). V gave up 5 bases and J gave up 8 bases; unmatched junction bases: 3. The CDR3 runs to 12 residues. The chain's CDR3 is CASSLGLAQQYV. CDR3 bases: TGTGCCAGCAGCCTGGGACTAGCGCAGCAGTACGTC.

This clonotype was observed a few times. This chain joins TRBV2 and TRBJ1-4; the match to TRBD1 covers 9 bases. The ends lost 9 bases at V and 4 bases at J; junction bases unmatched: 3. This CDR3 spans 13 amino acids. The germline CDR1 and CDR2 sequences are SNHLY and FYNNEI. The CDR3 here is CARGDRDNEKLFF. In nucleotides, the CDR3 is TGTGCCAGGGGGGACAGGGATAATGAAAAACTGTTTTTT.

This clonotype was observed at least ten times. This chain links TRBV7-2 with TRBJ2-3; 7 nucleotides align to TRBD1. Germline trimming cut 4 bases from V and 4 bases from J; bases unmatched to any gene: 2. Germline V gene data show CDR1 as SGHTA and CDR2 as FQGNSA. This CDR3 region has 13 residues. In nucleotides, the CDR3 is TGTGCCAGCAGCTCGACAGGGTCAGATACGCAGTATTTT. Its translation: CASSSTGSDTQYF.

This rearrangement joins TRBV6-2 or TRBV6-3 to TRBJ2-4, with D hard to call. V was cut by 2 bases and J by 8 bases, with 16 bases left in between. The germline CDR1 and CDR2 sequences are MNHEY and SVGEGT. The CDR3 totals 15 residues. The CDR3 sequence: CASSYESGDVYIQYF. CDR3 bases: TGTGCCAGCAGTTACGAATCCGGTGACGTCTACATTCAGTACTTC.

This clonotype turned up a few times. V is TRBV11-1 and J is TRBJ2-3; perhaps D is TRBD1 or TRBD2 (6 bases each). CDR3 size: 20 residues. Germline CDR1 and CDR2: SGHAT and FQDESV (reference sequence). V dropped 5 bases and J dropped 0 bases, with 27 bases sitting between them. CDR3 bases: TGTGCCAGCAGCAGTAGCGAATGGGACGGGGGCATGGTTAGCACAGATACGCAGTATTTT. This sequence encodes CASSSSEWDGGMVSTDTQYF.

There are a few counts of this clonotype. This rearrangement joins TRBV10-3 to TRBJ1-2; 7 bases agree with TRBD1. The ends lost 9 bases at V and 4 bases at J; junction bases unmatched: 8. The CDR3 runs 13 residues. Germline assignment: CDR1 ENHRY and CDR2 SYGVKD. The CDR3 spells CAITPDRLYGYTF. In nucleotides, the CDR3 is TGTGCCATTACCCCGGACAGGCTCTATGGCTACACCTTC.